The T cell receptor beta chain under discussion was sequenced for a study of CD8 T cells in Susac syndrome. With random hexamers, 0.5 to 1 ug RNA was reverse transcribed. TCRdb reanalysed the immunoSEQ multiplex PCR reads using MiXCR and keeps one entry per CDR3 protein. The table lists hundreds of thousands of distinct CDR3 sequences, 95% of them singletons. The CDR3 runs to 14 residues. Germline V gene data show CDR1 as MDHEN and CDR2 as SYDVKM. Trimming left V 5 bases short and J 4 bases short, with 12 bases between. This chain links TRBV28 with TRBJ2-1; D possibly matches TRBD1 or TRBD2 (6 bases each). The sequence was collected from a human donor with multiple sclerosis. Sequencing was done on a sample of CD4+ T cells from PBMCs. In DNA, the CDR3 is TGTGCCAGCAGTAGGGGGAGCGGGTACAATGAGCAGTTCTTC. This codes for CASSRGSGYNEQFF. Filled out from reference TRBV28 and TRBJ2-1, the complete variable domain reads DVKVTQSSRYLVKRTGEKVFLECVQDMDHENMFWYRQDPGLGLRLIYFSYDVKMKEKGDIPEGYSVSREKKERFSLILESASTNQTSMYLCASSRGSGYNEQFFGPGTRLTVL.